These 9 T cell receptor beta chains originate from one sample sequenced in a study of cytomegalovirus exposure and HLA in healthy donors. PCR used 60 Vbeta primers and 13 Jbeta primers. Sequencing used immunoSEQ multiplex PCR; TCRdb keeps in-frame clones, though not all of them. The sample has 250,000 to 350,000 clones; around 80% are singletons. Sequenced sample: PBMCs. The source is a girl aged 2 to 9 in good health and CMV-seronegative.

The chain links TRBV11-3 to TRBJ1-2; 8 bases match TRBD1. The CDR3 length is 16 residues. Germline V gene sequence: CDR1 SGHNT, CDR2 YENEEA. V lost 2 bases and J lost 8; bases outside the gene matches: 13. CDR3 DNA sequence: TGTGCCAGCAGCTTACCCGCGGACCAGGGGGCCGGGGGCTACACCTTC. Protein: CASSLPADQGAGGYTF.

The chain has TRBV4-1 and TRBJ2-1; D is unresolved. CDR3 length equals 15 residues. CDR1 and CDR2 (germline): MGHRA, YSYEKL. V was cut by 1 base and J by 3 bases, with 10 bases left in between. CDR3 in DNA: TGCGCCAGCAGCCAAGGGGCTGGAAGCTACAATGAGCAGTTCTTC. Amino acids: CASSQGAGSYNEQFF.

J is TRBJ1-2 and V is TRBV28, with unresolved D. Per the germline V gene, CDR1 is MDHEN and CDR2 is SYDVKM. CDR3 length: 13 amino acids. The germline V and J ends were trimmed by 6 bases and 4 bases, with 12 bases remaining between them. The CDR3 here is CASSLRFLYGYTF. The CDR3 bases are TGTGCCAGCAGCCTCAGATTTCTCTATGGCTACACCTTC.

The chain uses TRBV30 and TRBJ2-7; no clear D gene. Trimming cost V 1 base and J 1 base, with 5 bases left between them. This CDR3 spans 12 amino acids. Per the germline V gene, CDR1 is GTSNPN and CDR2 is SVGIG (reference sequence). CDR3 sequence reads: CAWSAESYEQYF. In DNA form, the CDR3 reads TGTGCCTGGAGTGCCGAGTCCTACGAGCAGTACTTC.

This clone has just a few counts. The V gene is TRBV30, the J gene TRBJ2-5; a weak D match, TRBD1 (6 bases). The CDR3 length is 14 residues. The V gene's germline CDR1 is GTSNPN and CDR2 SVGIG (reference sequence). Trimming took off 5 bases at V and 7 bases at J, with 20 bases between the two ends. CDR3 sequence (DNA): TGTGCCTGGGGCGAACTTCAGGGGAGAGGGACCCAGTACTTC. Its translation is CAWGELQGRGTQYF.

This chain links TRBV7-9 with TRBJ1-1; D call uncertain. Germline V gene data show CDR1 as SEHNR and CDR2 as FQNEAQ (reference sequence). V lost 10 bases and J 4 bases, leaving 19 bases between the germline ends. The CDR3 totals 14 residues. CDR3 sequence (DNA): TGTGCCAAATCCAACCCAACATCGGGCACTGAAGCTTTCTTT. It is translated as CAKSNPTSGTEAFF.

The V call is TRBV5-1, the J call TRBJ2-3; 10 bases are a match to TRBD2. Losses at the gene ends were 1 base for V and 0 bases for J; bases not matched to a gene: 2. The germline V gene encodes CDR1 SGHRS and CDR2 YFSETQ. CDR3 size: 16 residues. The CDR3 DNA follows: TGCGCCAGCAGCTTGACACTAGCGGGGAGCACAGATACGCAGTATTTT. As protein: CASSLTLAGSTDTQYF. The variable domain in full, completed from reference TRBV5-1 and TRBJ2-3, reads KAGVTQTPRYLIKTRGQQVTLSCSPISGHRSVSWYQQTPGQGLQFLFEYFSETQRNKGNFPGRFSGRQFSNSRSEMNVSTLELGDSALYLCASSLTLAGSTDTQYFGPGTRLTVL.

The chain uses TRBV12-5 and TRBJ2-2, with 8 bases identical to TRBD2. This CDR3 has 17 amino acids. V gave up 3 bases and J gave up 2 bases; unmatched junction bases: 8. CDR1 is LGHNT, CDR2 FRNRAP, per germline. The CDR3 coding sequence is TGTGCTAGTGGTTTCTTTCTAGCGGGCCTAAACACCGGGGAGCTGTTTTTT. Its protein product is CASGFFLAGLNTGELFF.

This clone was seen only a few times. The chain is built from TRBV7-9 and TRBJ2-7, with 10 bases fitting TRBD2. CDR3 length: 15 residues. V lost 5 bases and J lost 2; bases outside the gene matches: 6. Germline V gene sequence: CDR1 SEHNR, CDR2 FQNEAQ (reference sequence). CDR3 nucleotides: TGTGCCAGCAGCACCAGTAGCGGGAGGCCCTACGAGCAGTACTTC. Translating it yields CASSTSSGRPYEQYF.